The rows below give T cell receptor beta chains drawn from one sample of a study of post-analysis software for immune sequencing data. TCRdb re-called the PCR reads with MiXCR, one entry per CDR3 protein. The profile shows roughly 600,000 distinct CDR3 sequences, roughly two fifths of them singletons. The sample consisted of blood. These receptors originate from a girl aged 10 to 17 with multiple sclerosis. Each CDR3 is given without its conserved first and last residue.

V: TRBV6-6
CDR3: ASKSWGTEAF

V: TRBV6-6
CDR3: ASWDGAYEQY

V: TRBV27
CDR3: ASSPSYSYEQY

V: TRBV12-3/TRBV12-4
CDR3: ASSFEVLAPY

V: TRBV4-1
CDR3: ASSQETREGRMRTF

V: TRBV27
CDR3: ASSFTRRQGSYEQY

V: TRBV29-1
CDR3: SVSSAGGLNQPQH

V: TRBV6-5
CDR3: ASSYKQGRGYT

V: TRBV12-3/TRBV12-4
CDR3: ASSFSGRRADTQY

V: TRBV12-3/TRBV12-4
CDR3: ASSPLAQSSYNEQF

V: TRBV6-1
CDR3: ASSDVGGGRTDTQY

V: TRBV12-3/TRBV12-4
CDR3: ASSYGGSNTEAF